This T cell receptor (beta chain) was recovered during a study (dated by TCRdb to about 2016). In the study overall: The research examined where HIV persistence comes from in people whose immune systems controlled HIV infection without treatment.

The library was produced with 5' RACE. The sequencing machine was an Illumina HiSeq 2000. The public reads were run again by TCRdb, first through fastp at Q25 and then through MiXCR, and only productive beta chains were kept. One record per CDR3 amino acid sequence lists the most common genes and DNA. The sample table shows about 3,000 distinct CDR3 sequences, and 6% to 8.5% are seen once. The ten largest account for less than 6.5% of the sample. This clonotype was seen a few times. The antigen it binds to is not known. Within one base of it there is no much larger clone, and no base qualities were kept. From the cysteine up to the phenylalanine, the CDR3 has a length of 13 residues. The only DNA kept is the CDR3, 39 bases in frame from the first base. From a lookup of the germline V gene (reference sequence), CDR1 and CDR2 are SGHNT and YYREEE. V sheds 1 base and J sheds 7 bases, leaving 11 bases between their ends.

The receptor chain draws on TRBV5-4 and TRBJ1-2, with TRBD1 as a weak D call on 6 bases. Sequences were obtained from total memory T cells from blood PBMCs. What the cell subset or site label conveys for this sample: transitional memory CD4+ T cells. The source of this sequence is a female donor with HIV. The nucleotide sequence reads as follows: TGTGCCAGCAGCTTGATGGGGGCGGGTGGCTACACCTTC. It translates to CASSLMGAGGYTF.